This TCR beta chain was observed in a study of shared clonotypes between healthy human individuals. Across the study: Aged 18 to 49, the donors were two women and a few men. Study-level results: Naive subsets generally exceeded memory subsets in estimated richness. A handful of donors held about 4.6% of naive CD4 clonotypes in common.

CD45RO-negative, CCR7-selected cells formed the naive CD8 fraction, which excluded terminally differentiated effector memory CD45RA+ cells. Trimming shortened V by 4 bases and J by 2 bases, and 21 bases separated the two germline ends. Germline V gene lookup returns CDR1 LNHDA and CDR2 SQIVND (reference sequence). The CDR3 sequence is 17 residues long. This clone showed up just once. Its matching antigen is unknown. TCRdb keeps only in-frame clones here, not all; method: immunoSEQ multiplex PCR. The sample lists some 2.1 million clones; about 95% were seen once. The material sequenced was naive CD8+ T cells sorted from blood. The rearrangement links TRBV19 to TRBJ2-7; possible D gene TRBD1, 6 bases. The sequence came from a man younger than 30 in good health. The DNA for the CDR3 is TGTGCCAGTAGTACCCACCTCGCAGGGGAGATCCCCTACGAGCAGTACTTC. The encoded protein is CASSTHLAGEIPYEQYF.